Sequencing of this T cell receptor (beta chain) was carried out in a study of OX40 agonist ivuxolimab in advanced cancers. Profiled with immunoSEQ multiplex PCR; TCRdb holds only in-frame clones, not every one. The sample holds about 63,000 clones, over 80% seen once. V lost 1 base, J lost 1 base, and 11 bases lay in between. The germline V gene encodes CDR1 SGHVS and CDR2 FQNEAQ. CDR3 length: 15 amino acids. This chain connects TRBV7-8 to TRBJ2-7; TRBD2 is a possible D gene (6 bases). The TCR originated in an adult with an advanced solid tumor such as melanoma, head and neck, liver or kidney cancer. Material: CD4+ or CD8+ T cells sorted from blood, obtained in a trial of the OX40 agonist ivuxolimab. CDR3 protein: CASSLGSGTSYEQYV. The CDR3 DNA is TGTGCCAGCAGCTTAGGTTCCGGGACTTCCTACGAGCAGTACGTC.